This T cell receptor beta chain was profiled in a study of blood T cells in healthy people across ages. The study, taken as a whole, reports: Calculation of diversity from one million T cells yielded estimates considered to be underestimates. Per-million-T-cell TCR beta diversity fell roughly linearly with age.

With regard to this clonotype: Its antigen is not identified.

The second PCR ran roughly 7 to 11 cycles with a sample-barcoded 5' primer and J-beta primers. All cDNA molecules were each tagged by a template-switch adaptor with 12 random nucleotides. From the 5' RACE reads, TCRdb called clonotypes with MiXCR, one entry per CDR3 protein. The data show around 1.7 million distinct CDR3 sequences, over 25% seen once. Researchers collected around 11 milliliters of peripheral blood from every single donor. J was trimmed by 8 bases and V by 5 bases; bases with no gene match: 9. In germline, CDR1 is SEHNR, CDR2 FQNEAQ (reference sequence). CDR3 length: 14 residues. Specimen: blood. This receptor was taken from a woman aged 25 to 45 in good health. The chain recombines TRBV7-9 with TRBJ2-1; 7 nucleotides match TRBD2. The DNA of the CDR3 is TGTGCCAGCAGCGCCCGGACTGGGGGGGATGAGCAGTTCTTC. Its protein is CASSARTGGDEQFF. The variable domain in full, with the rest retrieved from reference TRBV7-9 and TRBJ2-1, is DTGVSQNPRHKITKRGQNVTFRCDPISEHNRLYWYRQTLGQGPEFLTYFQNEAQLEKSRLLSDRFSAERPKGSFSTLEIQRTEQGDSAMYLCASSARTGGDEQFFGPGTRLTVL.